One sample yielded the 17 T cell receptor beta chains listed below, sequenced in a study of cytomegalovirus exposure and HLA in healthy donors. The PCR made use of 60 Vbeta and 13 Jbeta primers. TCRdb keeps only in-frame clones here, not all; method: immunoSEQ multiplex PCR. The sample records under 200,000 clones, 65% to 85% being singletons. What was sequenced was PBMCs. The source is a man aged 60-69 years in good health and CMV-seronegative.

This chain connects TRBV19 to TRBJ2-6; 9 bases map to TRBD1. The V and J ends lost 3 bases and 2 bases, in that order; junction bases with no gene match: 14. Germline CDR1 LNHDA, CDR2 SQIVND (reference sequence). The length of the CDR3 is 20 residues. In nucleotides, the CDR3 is TGTGCCAGTAGTATTTCCCCGGGACAGGGTTCTTCCACTGGGGCCAACGTCCTGACTTTC. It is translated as CASSISPGQGSSTGANVLTF.

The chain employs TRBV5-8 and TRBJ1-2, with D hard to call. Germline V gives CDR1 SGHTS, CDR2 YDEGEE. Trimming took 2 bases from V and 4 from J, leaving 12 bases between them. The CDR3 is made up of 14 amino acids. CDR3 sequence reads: CASSFHTRVYGYTF. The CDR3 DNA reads TGTGCCAGCAGCTTCCACACCCGGGTCTATGGCTACACCTTC.

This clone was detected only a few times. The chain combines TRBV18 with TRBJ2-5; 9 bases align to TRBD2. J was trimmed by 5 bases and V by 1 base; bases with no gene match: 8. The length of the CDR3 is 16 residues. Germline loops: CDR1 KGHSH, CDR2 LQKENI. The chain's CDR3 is CASSPLVSGGSETQYF. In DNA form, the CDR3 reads TGTGCCAGCTCACCACTGGTTAGCGGGGGATCGGAGACCCAGTACTTC. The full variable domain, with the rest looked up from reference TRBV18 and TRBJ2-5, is NAGVMQNPRHLVRRRGQEARLRCSPMKGHSHVYWYRQLPEEGLKFMVYLQKENIIDESGMPKERFSAEFPKEGPSILRIQQVVRGDSAAYFCASSPLVSGGSETQYFGPGTRLLVL.

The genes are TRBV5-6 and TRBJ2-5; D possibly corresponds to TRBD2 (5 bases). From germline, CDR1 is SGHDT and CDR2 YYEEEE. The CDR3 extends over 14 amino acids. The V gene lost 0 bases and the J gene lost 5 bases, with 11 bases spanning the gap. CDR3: CASSLEASMETQYF. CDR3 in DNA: TGTGCCAGCAGCTTGGAAGCTAGCATGGAGACCCAGTACTTC.

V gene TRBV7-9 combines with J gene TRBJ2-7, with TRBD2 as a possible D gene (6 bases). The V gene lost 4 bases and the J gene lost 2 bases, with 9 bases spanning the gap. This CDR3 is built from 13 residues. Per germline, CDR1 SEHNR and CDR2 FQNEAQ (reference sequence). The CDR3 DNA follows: TGTGCCAGCAGCTCCGCGGGGACCTACGAGCAGTACTTC. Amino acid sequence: CASSSAGTYEQYF.

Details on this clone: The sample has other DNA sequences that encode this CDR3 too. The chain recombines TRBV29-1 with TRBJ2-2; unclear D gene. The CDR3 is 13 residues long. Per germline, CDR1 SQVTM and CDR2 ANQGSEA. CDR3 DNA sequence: TGCAGTGTTCTACAGATGAACACCGGGGAGCTGTTTTTT. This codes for CSVLQMNTGELFF.

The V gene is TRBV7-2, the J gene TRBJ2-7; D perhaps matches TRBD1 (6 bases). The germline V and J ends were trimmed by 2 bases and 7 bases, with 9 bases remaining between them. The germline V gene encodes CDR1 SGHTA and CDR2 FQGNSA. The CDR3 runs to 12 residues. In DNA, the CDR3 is TGTGCCAGCAGCTTACCACAGGGAGAGCAGTACTTC. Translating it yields CASSLPQGEQYF.

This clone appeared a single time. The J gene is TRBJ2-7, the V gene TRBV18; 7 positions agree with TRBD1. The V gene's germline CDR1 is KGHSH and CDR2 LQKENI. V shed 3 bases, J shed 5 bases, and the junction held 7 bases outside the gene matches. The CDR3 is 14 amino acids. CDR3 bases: TGTGCCAGCTCACCCACAGGGGTTTGGGACGAGCAGTACTTC. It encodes CASSPTGVWDEQYF.

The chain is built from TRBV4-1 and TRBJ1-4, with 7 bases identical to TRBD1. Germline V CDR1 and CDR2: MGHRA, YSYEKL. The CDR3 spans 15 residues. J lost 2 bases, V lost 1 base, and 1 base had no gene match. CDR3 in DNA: TGCGCCAGCAGCCAAGCGACAGGGACTAATGAAAAACTGTTTTTT. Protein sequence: CASSQATGTNEKLFF.

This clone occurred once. Here the CDR3 reads CASSFGGGTTQYF. Written as DNA, the CDR3 is TGTGCCAGCAGCTTCGGCGGAGGGACGACCCAGTACTTC. J is TRBJ2-5 and V is TRBV5-6; the D gene is possibly TRBD2 (6 bases). Germline V gene lookup returns CDR1 SGHDT and CDR2 YYEEEE. The CDR3 consists of 13 residues. V dropped 2 bases and J dropped 7 bases, with 12 bases sitting between them.

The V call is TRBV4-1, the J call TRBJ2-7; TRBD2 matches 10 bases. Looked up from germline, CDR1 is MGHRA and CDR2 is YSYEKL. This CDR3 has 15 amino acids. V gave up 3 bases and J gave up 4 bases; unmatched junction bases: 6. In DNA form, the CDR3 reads TGCGCCAGCAGCCACCCCGGGACTAGCGAATACGAGCAGTACTTC. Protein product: CASSHPGTSEYEQYF.

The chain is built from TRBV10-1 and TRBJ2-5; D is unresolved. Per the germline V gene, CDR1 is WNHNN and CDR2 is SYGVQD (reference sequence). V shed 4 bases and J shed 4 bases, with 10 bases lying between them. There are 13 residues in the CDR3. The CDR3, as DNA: TGCGCCAGCAGTGCGGAGTTAGCAGAGACCCAGTACTTC. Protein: CASSAELAETQYF.

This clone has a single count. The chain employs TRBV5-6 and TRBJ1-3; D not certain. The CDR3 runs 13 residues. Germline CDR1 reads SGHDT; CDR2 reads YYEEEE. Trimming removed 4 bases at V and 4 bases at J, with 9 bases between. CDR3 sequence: CASSRGSGNTIYF. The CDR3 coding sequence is TGTGCCAGCAGCCGGGGATCCGGAAACACCATATATTTT. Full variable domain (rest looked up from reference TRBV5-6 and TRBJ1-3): DAGVTQSPTHLIKTRGQQVTLRCSPKSGHDTVSWYQQALGQGPQFIFQYYEEEERQRGNFPDRFSGHQFPNYSSELNVNALLLGDSALYLCASSRGSGNTIYFGEGSWLTVV.

In DNA form, the CDR3 reads TGTGCCAGCAGTTTTTTGGGCCCTGGTGAGCAGTTCTTC. Translated: CASSFLGPGEQFF. The chain has TRBV7-9 and TRBJ2-1; no firm D call. Trimming pared 6 bases from V and 9 bases from J, leaving 15 bases between. Germline CDR1 is SEHNR and CDR2 is FQNEAQ (reference sequence). The CDR3 has 13 amino acids. Variable domain in full (rest from reference TRBV7-9 and TRBJ2-1): DTGVSQNPRHKITKRGQNVTFRCDPISEHNRLYWYRQTLGQGPEFLTYFQNEAQLEKSRLLSDRFSAERPKGSFSTLEIQRTEQGDSAMYLCASSFLGPGEQFFGPGTRLTVL.

CDR3 residues: CASSGTRQGFPTDTQYF. The DNA for the CDR3 is TGCGCCAGCAGCGGGACTAGACAGGGATTTCCCACAGATACGCAGTATTTT. The V gene is TRBV5-1, the J gene TRBJ2-3, with D tentatively TRBD2 (8 bases). V lost 4 bases, J lost 2 bases, and 20 bases lay in between. The V gene's germline CDR1 is SGHRS and CDR2 YFSETQ. This CDR3 spans 17 amino acids.

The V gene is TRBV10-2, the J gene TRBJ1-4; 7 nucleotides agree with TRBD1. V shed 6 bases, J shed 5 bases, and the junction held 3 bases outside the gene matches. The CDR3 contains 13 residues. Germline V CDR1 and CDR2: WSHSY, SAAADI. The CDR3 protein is CASRTGQNEKLFF. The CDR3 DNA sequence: TGCGCCAGCAGAACGGGACAGAATGAAAAACTGTTTTTT.

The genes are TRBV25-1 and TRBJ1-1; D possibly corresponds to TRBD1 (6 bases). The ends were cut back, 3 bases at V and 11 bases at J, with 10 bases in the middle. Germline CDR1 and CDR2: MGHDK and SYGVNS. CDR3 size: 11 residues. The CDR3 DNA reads TGTGCCAGCAGTGAGCGGGGGCGGGCTTTCTTT. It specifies CASSERGRAFF.